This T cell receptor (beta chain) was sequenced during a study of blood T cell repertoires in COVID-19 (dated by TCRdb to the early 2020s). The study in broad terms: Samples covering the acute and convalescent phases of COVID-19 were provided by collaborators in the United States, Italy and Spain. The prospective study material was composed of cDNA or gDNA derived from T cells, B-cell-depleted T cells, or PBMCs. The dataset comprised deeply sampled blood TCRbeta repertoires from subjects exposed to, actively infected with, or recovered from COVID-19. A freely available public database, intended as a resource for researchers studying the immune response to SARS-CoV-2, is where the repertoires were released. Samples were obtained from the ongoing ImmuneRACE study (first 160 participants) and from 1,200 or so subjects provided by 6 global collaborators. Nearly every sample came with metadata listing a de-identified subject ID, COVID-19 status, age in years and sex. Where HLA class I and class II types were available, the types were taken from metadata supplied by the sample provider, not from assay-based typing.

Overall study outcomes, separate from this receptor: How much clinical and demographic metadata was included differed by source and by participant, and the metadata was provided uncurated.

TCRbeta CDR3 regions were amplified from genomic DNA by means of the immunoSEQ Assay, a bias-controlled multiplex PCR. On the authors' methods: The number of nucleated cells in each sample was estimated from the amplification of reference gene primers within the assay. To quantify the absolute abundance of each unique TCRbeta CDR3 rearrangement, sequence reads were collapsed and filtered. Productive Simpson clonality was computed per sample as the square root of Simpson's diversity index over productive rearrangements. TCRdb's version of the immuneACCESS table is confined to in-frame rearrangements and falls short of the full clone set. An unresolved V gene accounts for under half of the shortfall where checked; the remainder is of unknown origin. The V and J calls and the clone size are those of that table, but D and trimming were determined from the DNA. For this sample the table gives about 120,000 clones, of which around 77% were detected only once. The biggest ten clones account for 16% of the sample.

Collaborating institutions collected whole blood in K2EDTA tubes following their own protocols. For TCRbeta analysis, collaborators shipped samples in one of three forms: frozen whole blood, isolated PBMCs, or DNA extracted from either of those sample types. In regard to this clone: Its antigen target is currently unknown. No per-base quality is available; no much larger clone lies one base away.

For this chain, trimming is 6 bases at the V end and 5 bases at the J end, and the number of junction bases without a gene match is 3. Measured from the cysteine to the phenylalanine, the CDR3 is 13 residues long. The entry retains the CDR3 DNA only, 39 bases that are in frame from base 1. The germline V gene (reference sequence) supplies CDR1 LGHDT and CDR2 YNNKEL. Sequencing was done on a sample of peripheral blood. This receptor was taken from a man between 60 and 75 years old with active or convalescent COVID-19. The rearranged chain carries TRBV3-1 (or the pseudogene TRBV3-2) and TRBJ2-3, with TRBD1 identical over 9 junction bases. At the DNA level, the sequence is TGTGCCAGCAGACAGGGGGCGCGAGATACGCAGTATTTT. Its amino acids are CASRQGARDTQYF.